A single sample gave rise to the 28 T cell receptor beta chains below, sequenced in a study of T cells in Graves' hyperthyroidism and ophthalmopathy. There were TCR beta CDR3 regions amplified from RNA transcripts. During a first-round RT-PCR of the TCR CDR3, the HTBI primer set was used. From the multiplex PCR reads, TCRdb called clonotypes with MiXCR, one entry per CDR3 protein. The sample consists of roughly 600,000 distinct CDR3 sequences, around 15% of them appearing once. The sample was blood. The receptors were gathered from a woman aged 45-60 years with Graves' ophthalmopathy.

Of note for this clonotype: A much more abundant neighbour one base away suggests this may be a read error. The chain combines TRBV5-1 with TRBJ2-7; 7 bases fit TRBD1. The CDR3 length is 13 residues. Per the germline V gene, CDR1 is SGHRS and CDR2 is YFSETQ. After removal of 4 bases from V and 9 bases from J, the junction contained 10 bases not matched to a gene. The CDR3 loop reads CASSKRQGHGQYF. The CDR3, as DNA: TGCGCCAGCAGCAAACGACAGGGTCACGGGCAGTACTTC.

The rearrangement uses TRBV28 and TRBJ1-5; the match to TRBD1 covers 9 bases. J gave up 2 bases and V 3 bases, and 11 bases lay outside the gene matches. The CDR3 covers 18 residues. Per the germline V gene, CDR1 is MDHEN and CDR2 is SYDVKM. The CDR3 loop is CASSFLRDREEGNQPQHF. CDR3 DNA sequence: TGTGCCAGCAGTTTCCTCAGGGACAGGGAGGAAGGCAATCAGCCCCAGCATTTT.

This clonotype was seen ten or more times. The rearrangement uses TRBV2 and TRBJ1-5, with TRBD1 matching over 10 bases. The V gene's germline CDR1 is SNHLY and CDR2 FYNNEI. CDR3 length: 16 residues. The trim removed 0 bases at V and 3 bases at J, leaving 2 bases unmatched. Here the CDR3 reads CASSEATGGHNQPQHF. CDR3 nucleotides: TGTGCCAGCAGTGAAGCGACAGGGGGCCACAATCAGCCCCAGCATTTT.

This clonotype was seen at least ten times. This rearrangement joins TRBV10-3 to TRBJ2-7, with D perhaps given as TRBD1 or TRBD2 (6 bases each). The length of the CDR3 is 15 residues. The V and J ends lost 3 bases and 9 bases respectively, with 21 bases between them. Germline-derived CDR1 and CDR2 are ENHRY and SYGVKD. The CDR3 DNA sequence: TGTGCCATCAGTGACCCAGGGGCCCCCCTCGGGGGGCAGTACTTC. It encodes CAISDPGAPLGGQYF.

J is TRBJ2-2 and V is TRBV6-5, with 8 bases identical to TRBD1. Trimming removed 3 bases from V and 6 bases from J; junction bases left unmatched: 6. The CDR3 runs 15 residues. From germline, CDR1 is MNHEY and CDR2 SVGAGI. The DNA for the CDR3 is TGTGCCAGCAGTTATCGCAGGGGGCTCGCCGGGGAGCTGTTTTTT. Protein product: CASSYRRGLAGELFF.

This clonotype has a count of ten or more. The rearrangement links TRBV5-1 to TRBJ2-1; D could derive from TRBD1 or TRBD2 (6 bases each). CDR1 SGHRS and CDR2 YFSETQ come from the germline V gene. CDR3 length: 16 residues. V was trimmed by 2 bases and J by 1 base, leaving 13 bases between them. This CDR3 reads CASSLRGPGSYNEQFF. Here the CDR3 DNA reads TGCGCCAGCAGCTTACGGGGGCCGGGGTCCTACAATGAGCAGTTCTTC.

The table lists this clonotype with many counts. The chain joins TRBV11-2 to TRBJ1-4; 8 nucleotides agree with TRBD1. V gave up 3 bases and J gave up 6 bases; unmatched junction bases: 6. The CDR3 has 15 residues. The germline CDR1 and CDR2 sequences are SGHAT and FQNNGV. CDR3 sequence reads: CASSFGTGYDEKLFF. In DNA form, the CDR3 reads TGTGCCAGCAGCTTTGGGACAGGATATGATGAAAAACTGTTTTTT.

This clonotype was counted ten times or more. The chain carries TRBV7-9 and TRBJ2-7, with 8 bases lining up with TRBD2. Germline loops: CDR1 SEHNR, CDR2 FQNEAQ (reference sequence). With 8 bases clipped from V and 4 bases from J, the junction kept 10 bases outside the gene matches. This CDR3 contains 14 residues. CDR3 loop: CASESSGKSYEQYF. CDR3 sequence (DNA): TGTGCCAGCGAGAGTAGCGGGAAGTCTTACGAGCAGTACTTC.

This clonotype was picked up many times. CDR3 residues: CASSPSGLGDTGELFF. The CDR3, as DNA: TGTGCCAGCAGCCCGAGCGGACTAGGGGACACCGGGGAGCTGTTTTTT. The V and J genes are TRBV3-1 and TRBJ2-2; 7 bases fit TRBD2. V lost 4 bases, J lost 3 bases, and 8 bases stayed unmatched. The CDR3 contains 16 residues. In germline, CDR1 is LGHDT, CDR2 YNNKEL (reference sequence).

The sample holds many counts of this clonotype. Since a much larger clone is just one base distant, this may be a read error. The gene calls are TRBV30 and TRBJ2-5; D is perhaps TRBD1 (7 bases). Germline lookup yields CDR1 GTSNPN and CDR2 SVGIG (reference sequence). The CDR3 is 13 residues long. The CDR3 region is CVWSSTGRETQYF. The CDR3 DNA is TGTGTCTGGAGCTCGACAGGGAGGGAGACCCAGTACTTC.

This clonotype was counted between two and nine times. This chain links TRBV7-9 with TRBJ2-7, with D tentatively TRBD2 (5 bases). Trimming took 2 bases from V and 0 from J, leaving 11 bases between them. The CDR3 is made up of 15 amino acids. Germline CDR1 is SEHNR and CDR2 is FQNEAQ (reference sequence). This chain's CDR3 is CASSLPSRSSYEQYF. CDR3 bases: TGTGCCAGCAGCTTACCTAGCAGGAGCTCCTACGAGCAGTACTTC.

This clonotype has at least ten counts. The CDR3 reads CASSAQGASTDTQYF. The CDR3 nucleotides read TGTGCCAGCAGCGCCCAGGGGGCTAGCACAGATACGCAGTATTTT. The chain carries TRBV7-3 and TRBJ2-3; TRBD1 agrees at 8 bases. CDR1 and CDR2 from the germline V gene are SGHTA and FQGTGA. V trimming: 5 bases; J trimming: 0 bases; junction bases outside the gene matches: 4. This CDR3 region has 15 residues.

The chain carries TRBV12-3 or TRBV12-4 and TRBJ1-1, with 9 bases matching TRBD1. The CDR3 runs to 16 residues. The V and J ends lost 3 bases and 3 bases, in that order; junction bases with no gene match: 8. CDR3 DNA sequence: TGTGCCAGCAGTTTCGGAACAGGGGGCGCGGACACTGAAGCTTTCTTT. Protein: CASSFGTGGADTEAFF.

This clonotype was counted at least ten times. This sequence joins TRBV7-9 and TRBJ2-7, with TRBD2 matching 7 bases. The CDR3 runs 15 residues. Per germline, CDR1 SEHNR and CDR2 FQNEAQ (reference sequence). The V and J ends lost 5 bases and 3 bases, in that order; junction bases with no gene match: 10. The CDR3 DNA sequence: TGTGCCAGCAGCACAACCGGTGGGGAGGGCTACGAGCAGTACTTC. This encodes CASSTTGGEGYEQYF.

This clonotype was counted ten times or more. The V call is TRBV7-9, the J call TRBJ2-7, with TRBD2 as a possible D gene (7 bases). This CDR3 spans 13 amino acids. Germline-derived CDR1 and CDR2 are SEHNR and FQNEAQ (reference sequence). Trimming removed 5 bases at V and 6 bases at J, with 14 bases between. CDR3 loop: CASSLEGGAEQYF. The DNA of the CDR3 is TGTGCCAGCAGCCTGGAGGGGGGGGCCGAGCAGTACTTC.

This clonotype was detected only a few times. In DNA form, the CDR3 reads TGTGCCAGCAGCTTGTTTTTGGACTACAATGAGCAGTTCTTC. Translating gives CASSLFLDYNEQFF. V and J are TRBV5-5 and TRBJ2-1; D is unclear. The CDR3 is made up of 14 amino acids. Germline-derived CDR1 and CDR2 are SGHKS and YYEKEE (reference sequence). V gave up 1 base and J gave up 3 bases, with 8 bases separating them.

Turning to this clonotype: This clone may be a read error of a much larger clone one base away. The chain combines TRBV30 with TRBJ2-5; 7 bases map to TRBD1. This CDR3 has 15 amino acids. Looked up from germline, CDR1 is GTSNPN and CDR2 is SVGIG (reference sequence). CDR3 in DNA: TGTGCCTGGAGTGTACAGCAGGGGGTGACAGAGATCCAGTACTTC. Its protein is CAWSVQQGVTEIQYF.

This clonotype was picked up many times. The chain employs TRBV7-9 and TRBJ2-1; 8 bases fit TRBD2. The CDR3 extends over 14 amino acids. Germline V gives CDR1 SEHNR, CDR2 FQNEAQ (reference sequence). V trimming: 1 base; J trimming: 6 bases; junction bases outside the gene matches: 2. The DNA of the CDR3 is TGTGCCAGCAGCTTAGAAGCGGGAGTCAATGAGCAGTTCTTC. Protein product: CASSLEAGVNEQFF. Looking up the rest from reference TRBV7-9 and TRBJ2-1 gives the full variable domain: DTGVSQNPRHKITKRGQNVTFRCDPISEHNRLYWYRQTLGQGPEFLTYFQNEAQLEKSRLLSDRFSAERPKGSFSTLEIQRTEQGDSAMYLCASSLEAGVNEQFFGPGTRLTVL.

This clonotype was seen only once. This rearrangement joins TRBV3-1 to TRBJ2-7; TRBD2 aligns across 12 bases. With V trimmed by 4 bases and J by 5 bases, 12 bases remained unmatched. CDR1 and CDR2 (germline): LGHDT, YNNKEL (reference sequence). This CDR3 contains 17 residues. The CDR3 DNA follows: TGTGCCAGCAGCCCCGGCCTAGCGGGAGGGCCGATGGACGAGCAGTACTTC. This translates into CASSPGLAGGPMDEQYF.

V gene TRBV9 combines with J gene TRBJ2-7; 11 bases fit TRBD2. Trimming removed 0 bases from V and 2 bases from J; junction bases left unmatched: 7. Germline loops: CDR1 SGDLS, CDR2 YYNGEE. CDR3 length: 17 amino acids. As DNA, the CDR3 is TGTGCCAGCAGCGTAGGAGCGGGACTAGCGGCTACCTACGAGCAGTACTTC. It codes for CASSVGAGLAATYEQYF. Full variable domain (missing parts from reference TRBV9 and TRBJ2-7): DSGVTQTPKHLITATGQRVTLRCSPRSGDLSVYWYQQSLDQGLQFLIQYYNGEERAKGNILERFSAQQFPDLHSELNLSSLELGDSALYFCASSVGAGLAATYEQYFGPGTRLTVT.

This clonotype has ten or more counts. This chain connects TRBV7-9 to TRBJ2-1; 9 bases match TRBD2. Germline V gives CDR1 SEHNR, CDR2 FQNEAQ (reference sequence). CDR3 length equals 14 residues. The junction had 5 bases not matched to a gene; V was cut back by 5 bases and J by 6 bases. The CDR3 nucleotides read TGTGCCAGCAGCCAGGGACTAGCAATCAATGAGCAGTTCTTC. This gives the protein CASSQGLAINEQFF.

The chain's CDR3 is CASSLSLSDQYF. CDR3 nucleotides: TGTGCCAGCAGTTTATCCCTCAGCGATCAGTACTTC. The genes are TRBV28 and TRBJ2-7; D not certain. V lost 1 base and J lost 10, with 11 bases in between. The CDR3 is made up of 12 amino acids. Germline CDR1 reads MDHEN; CDR2 reads SYDVKM.

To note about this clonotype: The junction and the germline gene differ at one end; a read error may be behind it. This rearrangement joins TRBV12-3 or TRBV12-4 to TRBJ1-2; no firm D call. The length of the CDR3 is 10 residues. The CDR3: CASSPPPLPF. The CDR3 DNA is TGTGCCAGCAGCCCACCCCCACTCCCCTTC.

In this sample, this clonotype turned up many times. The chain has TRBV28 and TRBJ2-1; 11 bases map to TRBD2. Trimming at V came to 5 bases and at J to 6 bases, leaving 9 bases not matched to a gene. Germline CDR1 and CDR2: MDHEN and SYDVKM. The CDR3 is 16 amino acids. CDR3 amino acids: CASSPPGLAVFNEQFF. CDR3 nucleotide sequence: TGTGCCAGCAGTCCCCCGGGACTAGCGGTCTTCAATGAGCAGTTCTTC.

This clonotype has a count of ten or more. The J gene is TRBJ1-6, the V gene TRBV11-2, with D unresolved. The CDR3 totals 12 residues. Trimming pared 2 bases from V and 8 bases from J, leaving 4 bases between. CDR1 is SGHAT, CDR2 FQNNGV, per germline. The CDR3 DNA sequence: TGTGCCAGCAGCTTAATGTATTCACCCCTCCACTTT. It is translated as CASSLMYSPLHF.

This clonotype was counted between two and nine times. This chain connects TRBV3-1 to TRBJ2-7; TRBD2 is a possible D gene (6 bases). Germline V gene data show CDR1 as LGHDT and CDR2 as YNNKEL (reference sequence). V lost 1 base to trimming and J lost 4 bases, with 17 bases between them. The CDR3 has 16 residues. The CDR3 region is CASSQVTGTQLYEQYF. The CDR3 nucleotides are TGTGCCAGCAGCCAAGTTACCGGGACTCAACTTTACGAGCAGTACTTC.

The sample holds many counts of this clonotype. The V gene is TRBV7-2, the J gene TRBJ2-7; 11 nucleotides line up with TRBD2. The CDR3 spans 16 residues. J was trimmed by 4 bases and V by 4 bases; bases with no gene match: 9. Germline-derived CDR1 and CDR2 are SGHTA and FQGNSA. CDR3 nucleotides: TGTGCCAGCAGCTCCATGGGCCTAGCGGGAGGATACGAGCAGTACTTC. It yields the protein CASSSMGLAGGYEQYF.

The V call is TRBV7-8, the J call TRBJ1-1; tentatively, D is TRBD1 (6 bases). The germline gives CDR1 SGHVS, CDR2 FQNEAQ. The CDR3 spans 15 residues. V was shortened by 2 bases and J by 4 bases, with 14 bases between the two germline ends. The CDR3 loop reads CASSLTGQGTTEAFF. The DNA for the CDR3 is TGTGCCAGCAGCTTAACGGGGCAGGGGACCACTGAAGCTTTCTTT. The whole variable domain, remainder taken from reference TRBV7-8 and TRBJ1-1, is GAGVSQSPRYKVAKRGQDVALRCDPISGHVSLFWYQQALGQGPEFLTYFQNEAQLDKSGLPSDRFFAERPEGSVSTLKIQRTQQEDSAVYLCASSLTGQGTTEAFFGQGTRLTVV.